A selection of T cell receptor beta chains follows, all from one sample in a study of blood T cell repertoires in COVID-19. Repertoires were generated with immunoSEQ multiplex PCR, while TCRdb's copy carries only in-frame clones and drops some. This table holds around 310,000 clones, around 89% found once. The material sequenced was peripheral blood. These receptors were taken from a woman aged 45 to 65 with active or convalescent COVID-19. CDR3s include the opening cysteine and the closing phenylalanine or tryptophan. A D gene is named only where the DNA matches it firmly. Clone size appears in some rows only: once, few, many, or a class for an expanded clone.

D gene	V gene	clone size	J gene	CDR3 DNA	CDR3 protein
-	TRBV6-5	-	TRBJ1-1	TGTGCCAGTGTAGGGGAGGATACTGAAGCTTTCTTT	CASVGEDTEAFF
TRBD1	TRBV5-6	-	TRBJ1-5	TGTGCCAGCAGCCCAGGACAGGGAGAGGGTCAGCCCCAGCATTTT	CASSPGQGEGQPQHF
-	TRBV3-1/TRBV3-2	-	TRBJ1-2	TGTGCCAGCAGCCAAGATAGTGGCTACACCTTC	CASSQDSGYTF
-	TRBV18	-	TRBJ1-1	TGTGCCAGCTCACCCAGGGTGGTCACTGAAGCTTTCTTT	CASSPRVVTEAFF
-	TRBV3-1/TRBV3-2	-	TRBJ2-3	TGTGCCAGCAGCCAAGATAAGGGGTTCCTCACAGATACGCAGTATTTT	CASSQDKGFLTDTQYF
TRBD2	TRBV5-4	few	TRBJ2-7	TGTGCCAGCAGCTTTGCGGGAGGGCCGGACGAGCAGTACTTC	CASSFAGGPDEQYF
-	TRBV19	-	TRBJ1-2	TGTGCCAGTAGTCGAGGAATTGACTATGGCTACACCTTC	CASSRGIDYGYTF
TRBD1	TRBV28	-	TRBJ1-6	TGTGCCGTCGGACAGGGTATCAATTCACCCCTCCACTTT	CAVGQGINSPLHF
TRBD2	TRBV28	once	TRBJ2-1	TGTGCCAGCAGTTCCCAGCGGGAGTCCTCCTACAATGAGCAGTTCTTC	CASSSQRESSYNEQFF
TRBD1	TRBV6-2/TRBV6-3	-	TRBJ2-1	TGTGCCAGCAGTTACTCGAGACAGGGGGTTCAGTTCTTC	CASSYSRQGVQFF
-	TRBV18	-	TRBJ1-2	TGTGCCAGCTCACCAAGTACCGATTCCTACGGCTACACCTTC	CASSPSTDSYGYTF
TRBD2	TRBV27	-	TRBJ2-2	TGTGCCAGCGGGGGGGACTACTTGGGCGGGGAGCTGTTTTTT	CASGGDYLGGELFF
-	TRBV7-6	once	TRBJ2-2	TGTGCCAGCAGCACCCGTGACGGGACAAACACCGGGGAGCTGTTTTTT	CASSTRDGTNTGELFF
TRBD2	TRBV28	-	TRBJ2-7	TGTGCCAGCAGCCTCTCCGGGGGGTCAGGCGAGCAGTACTTC	CASSLSGGSGEQYF
TRBD1	TRBV18	-	TRBJ1-4	TGTGCCAGCTCGCCACAGGGGGCGCGGAATGAAAAACTGTTTTTT	CASSPQGARNEKLFF
TRBD1	TRBV27	-	TRBJ1-2	TGTGCCAGCAGTTCGTTAGGGGGCCGGAACTATGGCTACACCTTC	CASSSLGGRNYGYTF
TRBD1	TRBV18	-	TRBJ2-1	TGTGCCAGCTCACCAAGGATAGGGACAGGGTTCAATGAGCAGTTCTTC	CASSPRIGTGFNEQFF
TRBD1	TRBV19	-	TRBJ1-2	TGTGCCAGTAGTATAACAGGGGAGTCTAACTATGGCTACACCTTC	CASSITGESNYGYTF
TRBD2	TRBV3-1/TRBV3-2	-	TRBJ2-1	TGTGCCAGCAGCCAAGATAGGGGGACTAGCGGAGTTTACAATGAGCAGTTCTTC	CASSQDRGTSGVYNEQFF
-	TRBV6-1	few	TRBJ1-6	TGTGCCAGCAGTGATTTTACGGGCTCCGGAGGGTCACCCCTCCACTTT	CASSDFTGSGGSPLHF
TRBD1	TRBV7-2	once	TRBJ2-7	TGTGCCAGCAGCTTACGGACAGGGGGAAGCTACGAGCAGTACTTC	CASSLRTGGSYEQYF
-	TRBV6-6	-	TRBJ2-3	TGTGCCAGCAGTTCGGGGTACCTCAGCACAGATACGCAGTATTTT	CASSSGYLSTDTQYF
-	TRBV21-1	-	TRBJ1-5	TGTGCCAGCACCCTCCGGGGAGCTCCTAGCAATCAGCCCCAGCATTTT	CASTLRGAPSNQPQHF
TRBD1	TRBV19	-	TRBJ2-2	TGTGCCAGTAGTACCCAAGGACAGGGCAGAACCGGGGAGCTGTTTTTT	CASSTQGQGRTGELFF
TRBD1	TRBV7-9	few	TRBJ1-1	TGTGCCAGCAGCCAGACAGGGAGGAACACTGAAGCTTTCTTT	CASSQTGRNTEAFF
-	TRBV7-6	-	TRBJ1-2	TGTGCCAGCAGCCCTTCTCCCCGGGCGGGGTCGCTCTATGGCTACACCTTC	CASSPSPRAGSLYGYTF
-	TRBV18	-	TRBJ1-2	TGTGCCAGCTCACCAACCTCAGGGAAAGGTGGCTACACCTTC	CASSPTSGKGGYTF